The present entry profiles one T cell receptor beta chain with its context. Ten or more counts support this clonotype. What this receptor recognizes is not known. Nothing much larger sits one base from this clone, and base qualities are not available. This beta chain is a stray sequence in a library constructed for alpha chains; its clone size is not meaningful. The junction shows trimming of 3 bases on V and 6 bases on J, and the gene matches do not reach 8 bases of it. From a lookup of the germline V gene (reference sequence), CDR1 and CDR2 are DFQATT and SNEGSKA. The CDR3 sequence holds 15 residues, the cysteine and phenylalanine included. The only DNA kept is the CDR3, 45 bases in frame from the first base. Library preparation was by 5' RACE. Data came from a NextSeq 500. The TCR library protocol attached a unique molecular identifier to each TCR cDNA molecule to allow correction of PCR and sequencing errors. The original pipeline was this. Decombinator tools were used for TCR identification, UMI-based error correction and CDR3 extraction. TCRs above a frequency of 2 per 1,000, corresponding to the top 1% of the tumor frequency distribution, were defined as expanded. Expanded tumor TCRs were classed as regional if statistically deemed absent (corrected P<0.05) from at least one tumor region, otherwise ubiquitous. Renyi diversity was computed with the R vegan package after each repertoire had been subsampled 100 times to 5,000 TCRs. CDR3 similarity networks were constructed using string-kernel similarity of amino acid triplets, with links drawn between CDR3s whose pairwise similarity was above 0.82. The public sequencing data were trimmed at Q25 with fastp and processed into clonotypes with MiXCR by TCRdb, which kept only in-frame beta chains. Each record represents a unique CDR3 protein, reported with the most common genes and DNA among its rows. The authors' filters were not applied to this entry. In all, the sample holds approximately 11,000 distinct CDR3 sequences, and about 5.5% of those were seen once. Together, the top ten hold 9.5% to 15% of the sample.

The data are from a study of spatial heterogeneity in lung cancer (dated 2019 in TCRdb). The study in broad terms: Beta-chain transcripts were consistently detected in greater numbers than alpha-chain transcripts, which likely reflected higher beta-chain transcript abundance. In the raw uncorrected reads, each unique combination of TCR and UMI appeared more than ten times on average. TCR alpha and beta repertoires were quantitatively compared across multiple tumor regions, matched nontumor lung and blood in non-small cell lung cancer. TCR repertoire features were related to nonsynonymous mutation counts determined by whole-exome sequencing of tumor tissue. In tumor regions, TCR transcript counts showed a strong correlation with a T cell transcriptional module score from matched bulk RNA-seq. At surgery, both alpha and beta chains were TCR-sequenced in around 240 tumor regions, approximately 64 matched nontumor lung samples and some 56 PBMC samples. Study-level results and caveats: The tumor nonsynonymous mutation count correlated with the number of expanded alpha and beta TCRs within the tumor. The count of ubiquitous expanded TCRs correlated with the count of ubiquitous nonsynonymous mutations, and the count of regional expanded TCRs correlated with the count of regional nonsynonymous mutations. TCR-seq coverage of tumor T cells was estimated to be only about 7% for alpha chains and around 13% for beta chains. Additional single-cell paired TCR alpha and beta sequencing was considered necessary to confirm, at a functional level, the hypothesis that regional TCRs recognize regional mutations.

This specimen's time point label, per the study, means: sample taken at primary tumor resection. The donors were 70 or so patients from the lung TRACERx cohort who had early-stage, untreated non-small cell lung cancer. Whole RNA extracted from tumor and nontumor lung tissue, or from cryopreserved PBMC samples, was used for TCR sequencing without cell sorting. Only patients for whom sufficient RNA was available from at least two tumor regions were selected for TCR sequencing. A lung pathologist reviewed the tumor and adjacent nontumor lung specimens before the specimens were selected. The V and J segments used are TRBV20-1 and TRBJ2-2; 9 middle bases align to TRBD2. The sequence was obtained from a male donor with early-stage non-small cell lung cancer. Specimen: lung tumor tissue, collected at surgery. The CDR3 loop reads CSASGGRASAGELFF. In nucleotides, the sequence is TGCAGTGCTAGTGGCGGGAGGGCCTCTGCCGGGGAGCTGTTTTTT.